This TCR beta chain was obtained from a study of regulatory T cells in long-lasting Graves disease. Study-wide results and caveats: The analysis examined peripheral blood only and excluded thyroid tissue.

Time point reported: persistent/refractory GD, antithyroid drugs over 5 years with positive TRAb. PBMCs were the source of the RNA used for TCR sequencing. Patients all came to the study from an endocrinology department in Xi'an, China. The CDR3 has 18 residues. Trimming removed 4 bases from V and 0 bases from J, with 23 bases in between. Germline CDR1 reads SGHRS; CDR2 reads YFSETQ. This clonotype was observed a few times. Its antigen remains unknown. Construction of the TCR beta libraries employed iRepertoire HTBI primers in conjunction with Arm-PCR of CDR3 regions. From the multiplex PCR reads, TCRdb called clonotypes with MiXCR, one entry per CDR3 protein. The sample has approximately 400,000 distinct CDR3 sequences, about 20% seen once.

This material consisted of peripheral blood mononuclear cells (PBMCs), taken when the disease was refractory, from a patient treated with antithyroid drugs. The source is a female donor with Graves disease. This chain uses TRBV5-1 with TRBJ2-7, with D perhaps TRBD2 (7 bases). Written as DNA, the CDR3 is TGCGCCAGCAGCCGGGGGCTAGCGGACAAAACTCCCTCCTACGAGCAGTACTTC. Translating gives CASSRGLADKTPSYEQYF.